This is a list of T cell receptor beta chains from one sample in a study of cytomegalovirus exposure and HLA in healthy donors. Profiled with immunoSEQ multiplex PCR; TCRdb holds only in-frame clones, not every one. The table includes 300,000 or so clones, approximately 88% detected once. Sequencing was done on a sample of PBMCs. The receptors stem from a man aged 25-40 years in good health and CMV-seronegative. The CDR3 runs from the conserved cysteine through the conserved F or W. The order of the fields is V gene, clone size, D gene, J gene, CDR3 protein, CDR3 DNA. A D gene is named only where the DNA matches it firmly. Clone size appears in some rows only: once, few, many, or a class for an expanded clone.

TRBV14	NA	NA	TRBJ2-7	CASSQRLMDYEQYF	TGTGCCAGCAGCCAGCGACTGATGGACTACGAGCAGTACTTC
TRBV20-1	NA	NA	TRBJ1-1	CSASTNTEAFF	TGCAGTGCTTCTACGAACACTGAAGCTTTCTTT
TRBV6-1	NA	TRBD1	TRBJ1-3	CASRSRTGGRNTIYF	TGTGCCAGCAGGAGCAGGACAGGGGGGAGGAACACCATATATTTT
TRBV10-2	NA	NA	TRBJ2-7	CASSETPYEQYF	TGCGCCAGCAGTGAGACACCTTACGAGCAGTACTTC
TRBV7-9	NA	TRBD1	TRBJ1-4	CASTPADRAFEKLFF	TGTGCCAGCACCCCAGCGGACAGGGCTTTCGAAAAACTGTTTTTT
TRBV11-2	NA	NA	TRBJ1-2	CASSSVNYGYTF	TGTGCCAGCAGCTCGGTTAACTATGGCTACACCTTC
TRBV30	NA	NA	TRBJ2-2	CAWSPLRRTSNTGELFF	TGTGCCTGGAGTCCCCTCCGTAGGACTTCGAACACCGGGGAGCTGTTTTTT
TRBV4-1	NA	TRBD2	TRBJ2-1	CASSQESGGSNNEQFF	TGCGCCAGCAGCCAAGAGTCCGGGGGGTCCAACAATGAGCAGTTCTTC
TRBV2	few	TRBD1	TRBJ2-1	CASSEAAGGNEQFF	TGTGCCAGCAGTGAAGCGGCAGGGGGCAATGAGCAGTTCTTC
TRBV6-5	NA	TRBD2	TRBJ2-1	CASSYFASGELNEQFF	TGTGCCAGCAGTTACTTTGCTAGCGGGGAGCTCAATGAGCAGTTCTTC
TRBV2	NA	NA	TRBJ2-5	CASSEAEHRRGETQYF	TGTGCCAGCAGTGAAGCGGAACACCGTCGAGGAGAGACCCAGTACTTC
TRBV11-2	NA	NA	TRBJ1-6	CASSLDPVSYNSPLHF	TGTGCCAGCAGCTTAGATCCCGTATCCTATAATTCACCCCTCCACTTT
TRBV4-3	NA	NA	TRBJ2-3	CASSQSAADYTDTQYF	TGCGCCAGCAGCCAAAGTGCAGCGGACTACACAGATACGCAGTATTTT
TRBV15	NA	NA	TRBJ2-2	CATSRVRNTGELFF	TGTGCCACCAGCAGAGTTAGGAACACCGGGGAGCTGTTTTTT
TRBV4-3	NA	TRBD2	TRBJ2-7	CASSQALAGAYEQYF	TGCGCCAGCAGCCAAGCCTTAGCGGGGGCGTACGAGCAGTACTTC
TRBV5-6	once	NA	TRBJ2-3	CASSRVRLESDTQYF	TGTGCCAGCTCCCGGGTTCGTCTAGAGTCAGATACGCAGTATTTT
TRBV6-5	NA	TRBD1	TRBJ1-2	CASSFGTGGHYGYTF	TGTGCCAGCAGTTTCGGGACAGGGGGCCACTATGGCTACACCTTC
TRBV5-6	NA	NA	TRBJ2-7	CASSLNFGVYNEQYF	TGTGCCAGCAGCCTGAACTTCGGGGTCTACAACGAGCAGTACTTC
TRBV25-1	NA	TRBD1	TRBJ1-2	CASSGDRAVSRYTF	TGTGCCAGCAGTGGTGACAGGGCGGTTAGTCGCTACACCTTC
TRBV5-4	NA	TRBD2	TRBJ2-1	CASSLRTSVYNEQFF	TGTGCCAGCAGCCTAAGGACTAGCGTCTACAATGAGCAGTTCTTC
TRBV19	NA	TRBD1	TRBJ2-7	CASITSRGPYEQYF	TGTGCCAGTATTACATCTAGGGGGCCTTACGAGCAGTACTTC
TRBV2	NA	NA	TRBJ2-7	CASKRQQGYEQYF	TGTGCCAGCAAAAGACAGCAGGGCTACGAGCAGTACTTC
TRBV19	NA	NA	TRBJ1-6	CASSIKSSYNSPLHF	TGTGCCAGTAGTATTAAGAGCTCCTATAATTCACCCCTCCACTTT
TRBV7-9	NA	NA	TRBJ2-7	CASSEDSSYEQYF	TGTGCCAGCAGCGAAGACAGCTCCTACGAGCAGTACTTC
TRBV7-9	NA	NA	TRBJ2-7	CASSIRDTGSEQYF	TGTGCCAGCAGCATCCGGGACACGGGGAGCGAGCAGTACTTC
TRBV28	NA	TRBD1	TRBJ1-1	CASGTGGAGRTEAFF	TGTGCCAGCGGAACAGGGGGCGCGGGTAGGACTGAAGCTTTCTTT
TRBV7-9	NA	NA	TRBJ2-2	CASSSSGTGELFF	TGTGCCAGCAGCTCTTCGGGCACCGGGGAGCTGTTTTTT
TRBV30	once	NA	TRBJ1-4	CAWRLPGGNEKLFF	TGTGCCTGGAGACTGCCGGGAGGGAATGAAAAACTGTTTTTT
TRBV18	NA	TRBD1	TRBJ1-2	CASSPDRDPSYGYTF	TGTGCCAGCTCACCCGACAGGGACCCTTCCTATGGCTACACCTTC
TRBV7-9	once	NA	TRBJ1-3	CASSLAGNREGNTIYF	TGTGCCAGCAGCTTAGCGGGGAACAGGGAGGGAAACACCATATATTTT
TRBV19	NA	NA	TRBJ1-1	CASSAQGHYEAFF	TGTGCCAGTAGCGCACAGGGCCATTATGAAGCTTTCTTT
TRBV5-4	NA	NA	TRBJ2-3	CASSLVLGDTQYF	TGTGCCAGCAGCTTGGTACTTGGAGATACGCAGTATTTT
TRBV9	few	TRBD2	TRBJ2-1	CASSAGPPGLAAENEQFF	TGTGCCAGCAGCGCTGGGCCCCCGGGACTAGCGGCTGAAAATGAGCAGTTCTTC
TRBV7-8	NA	NA	TRBJ1-5	CASAKYSNQPQHF	TGTGCCAGCGCGAAATATAGCAATCAGCCCCAGCATTTT
TRBV29-1	NA	NA	TRBJ1-2	CSVGQTSNYGYTF	TGCAGCGTTGGACAGACCTCTAACTATGGCTACACCTTC
TRBV18	NA	TRBD1	TRBJ2-4	CASSPRQGENIQYF	TGTGCCAGCTCACCTCGACAGGGGGAAAACATTCAGTACTTC
TRBV2	NA	NA	TRBJ2-7	CASSGQRLSSYEQYF	TGTGCCAGCAGTGGGCAGAGGCTTAGCTCCTACGAGCAGTACTTC
TRBV29-1	NA	TRBD1	TRBJ2-3	CSARDSSSTDTQYF	TGCAGCGCTAGGGACAGCTCTAGCACAGATACGCAGTATTTT
TRBV5-1	NA	TRBD2	TRBJ2-5	CASSILAGAEKTQYF	TGCGCCAGCAGCATCCTAGCGGGGGCCGAAAAGACCCAGTACTTC
TRBV11-2	NA	NA	TRBJ2-7	CASRGNSYEQYF	TGTGCCAGCAGGGGCAACTCCTACGAGCAGTACTTC
TRBV2	NA	NA	TRBJ2-2	CASSESRAGELFF	TGTGCCAGCAGTGAATCGCGGGCAGGGGAGCTGTTTTTT
TRBV7-2	NA	NA	TRBJ1-6	CASSLVRVSNNSPLHF	TGTGCCAGCAGCTTAGTGAGGGTTTCGAATAATTCACCCCTCCACTTT
TRBV11-2	NA	TRBD1	TRBJ1-2	CASSVGTGGFGYTF	TGTGCCAGCAGCGTAGGGACAGGGGGTTTTGGCTACACCTTC